The rows below give T cell receptor beta chains drawn from one sample of a study of cytomegalovirus exposure and HLA in healthy donors. The protocol was immunoSEQ multiplex PCR, while the TCRdb copy is restricted to in-frame clones and leaves out a portion. The top ten hold 2.5% to 3.5% of the sample, which has about 120,000 clones, roughly 80% seen once. The sequenced sample consisted of PBMCs. These receptors originate from a woman aged 40 to 55 in good health and CMV-seropositive. Both conserved end residues are part of each CDR3. The D gene is left open where the match is weak. Some rows mark clone size as missing; the rest say once, few, many or name a class of expanded clone.

clone_size | d_call | j_call | v_call | cdr3_nt | cdr3_aa
. | . | TRBJ1-1 | TRBV7-3 | TGTGCCAGCAGCTGGGGGGACACTGAAGCTTTCTTT | CASSWGDTEAFF
. | . | TRBJ2-1 | TRBV5-1 | TGCGCCAGCAGCTTGGACAGCTACAATGAGCAGTTCTTC | CASSLDSYNEQFF
. | TRBD2 | TRBJ2-6 | TRBV5-6 | TGTGCCAGCAGCTCCCGTTTAGCGGGACTACCTGGGGCCAACGTCCTGACTTTC | CASSSRLAGLPGANVLTF
. | . | TRBJ1-1 | TRBV5-6 | TGTGCCAGCAGCTTTCGAGTGAACACTGAAGCTTTCTTT | CASSFRVNTEAFF
. | . | TRBJ1-5 | TRBV4-2 | TGTGCCAGCAGCCAACAACGAGTGAATCAGCCCCAGCATTTT | CASSQQRVNQPQHF
. | TRBD1 | TRBJ2-7 | TRBV4-1 | TGCGCCAGCAGCCAAAGAGAAGTTGCCGCGACAGGGAAGGTCTACGAGCAGTACTTC | CASSQREVAATGKVYEQYF
. | . | TRBJ1-4 | TRBV6-5 | TGTGCCAGCAGTTACTCGTCAGGGACTAATGAAAAACTGTTTTTT | CASSYSSGTNEKLFF
. | . | TRBJ1-2 | TRBV5-4 | TGTGCCAGCACCCAGGCCCCAATAAGAATGGATGGCTACACCTTC | CASTQAPIRMDGYTF
. | . | TRBJ1-6 | TRBV9 | TGTGCCAGCAGCGTAGGTCAGTTTAATTCACCCCTCCACTTT | CASSVGQFNSPLHF
. | . | TRBJ1-3 | TRBV6-6 | TGTGCCAGCAGTTACGACTCGGGACACTTTGGAACCATATATTTT | CASSYDSGHFGTIYF
. | . | TRBJ1-1 | TRBV7-3 | TGTGCCAGCAGCTTAACAGGGGACACTGAAGCTTTCTTT | CASSLTGDTEAFF
. | . | TRBJ2-7 | TRBV7-2 | TGTGCCAGCAGCACAGACAGGAACTCACGAAACGAGCAGTACTTC | CASSTDRNSRNEQYF
once | . | TRBJ2-3 | TRBV11-3 | TGTGCCAGCAGCCGAGACAGGTGGACAGATACGCAGTATTTT | CASSRDRWTDTQYF
. | TRBD2 | TRBJ2-3 | TRBV5-1 | TGCGCCAGCACCGGCCTAGCGGGTGCCACAGATACGCAGTATTTT | CASTGLAGATDTQYF
. | TRBD1 | TRBJ2-7 | TRBV6-5 | TGTGCCAGCAGTTACGTACAGGGGTCCTCCTACGAGCAGTACTTC | CASSYVQGSSYEQYF
few | TRBD1 | TRBJ1-2 | TRBV7-8 | TGTGCCAGCAGCTCAAGACAGGGGCGCTATGGCTACACCTTC | CASSSRQGRYGYTF
. | . | TRBJ1-1 | TRBV30 | TGTGCCTGGAGTGGGCCTCTTGAAGCTTTCTTT | CAWSGPLEAFF
. | . | TRBJ1-1 | TRBV6-5 | TGTGCCAGTAGAAAAAGGGGGAACACTGAAGCTTTCTTT | CASRKRGNTEAFF
once | TRBD1 | TRBJ1-2 | TRBV10-3 | TGTGCCATCACCACAGGGGGCCGGGGCTACACCTTC | CAITTGGRGYTF
. | . | TRBJ1-1 | TRBV2 | TGTGCCAGCACCCTCAAACCAGGGGAGGGCACTGAAGCTTTCTTT | CASTLKPGEGTEAFF
. | TRBD1 | TRBJ1-5 | TRBV29-1 | TGCAGCGCCCTCCCTTGGGCGACAGGGGTCCATCAGCCCCAGCATTTT | CSALPWATGVHQPQHF
. | TRBD1 | TRBJ2-2 | TRBV18 | TGTGCCAGCTCATCCGGGACAGGGGACACCGGGGAGCTGTTTTTT | CASSSGTGDTGELFF
. | . | TRBJ1-6 | TRBV15 | TGTGCCACCAGCAGAGGCGGGGGGAGCTCCTATAATTCACCCCTCCACTTT | CATSRGGGSSYNSPLHF
once | TRBD1 | TRBJ1-1 | TRBV7-9 | TGTGCCAGCAGTCGAGGAGGGGGCGCTGAAGCTTTCTTT | CASSRGGGAEAFF
once | . | TRBJ1-1 | TRBV7-2 | TGTGCCAGCAGCCTGACAAGAAACACTGAAGCTTTCTTT | CASSLTRNTEAFF
few | . | TRBJ1-3 | TRBV7-9 | TGTGCCAGCAGTTTACAGGCCTCTGGAAACACCATATATTTT | CASSLQASGNTIYF
. | TRBD2 | TRBJ2-7 | TRBV5-1 | TGCGCCAGCAGCGAGGGACTAGCGAGGGAGCAGTACTTC | CASSEGLAREQYF
. | TRBD1 | TRBJ2-7 | TRBV18 | TGTGCCAGCTCACCGGGGACAGGGGTATCCTACGAGCAGTACTTC | CASSPGTGVSYEQYF
. | TRBD2 | TRBJ2-2 | TRBV5-8 | TGTGCCAGCAGCTTGGCCGGGGGGACCGGGGAGCTGTTTTTT | CASSLAGGTGELFF
. | TRBD1 | TRBJ2-2 | TRBV11-3 | TGTGCCAGCAGCTTAGTAGTGCGTAGGGACAGGCGCACCGGGGAGCTGTTTTTT | CASSLVVRRDRRTGELFF
once | TRBD2 | TRBJ2-7 | TRBV4-3 | TGCGCCAGCAGCCCCACTAGCGGGGGTCCCTACGAGCAGTACTTC | CASSPTSGGPYEQYF
. | TRBD1 | TRBJ1-1 | TRBV5-1 | TGCGCCAGCAGCACCGGACAGGGGAGAACTGAAGCTTTCTTT | CASSTGQGRTEAFF
. | TRBD1 | TRBJ1-4 | TRBV4-3 | TGCGCCAGCAGCCAAGATACCCAGGGGGTTAAAAAACTGTTTTTT | CASSQDTQGVKKLFF
once | . | TRBJ2-5 | TRBV9 | TGTGCCAGCAGCCCCCAGGGAGGACAAGAGACCCAGTACTTC | CASSPQGGQETQYF
. | . | TRBJ2-3 | TRBV7-8 | TGTGCCCTCATAGAGTGGGGGGGCCGCACAGATACGCAGTATTTT | CALIEWGGRTDTQYF
. | TRBD1 | TRBJ2-7 | TRBV29-1 | TGCAGCGCCCGGAAAGGGACAGGGACCTACGAGCAGTACTTC | CSARKGTGTYEQYF
. | TRBD1 | TRBJ2-2 | TRBV19 | TGTGCCACCGATTTCGGACAGGGCCGGCTGTTTTTT | CATDFGQGRLFF
. | TRBD2 | TRBJ2-1 | TRBV6-4 | TGTGCCAGCAGTGACTCAAGCGGGAGGTTTAATGAGCAGTTCTTC | CASSDSSGRFNEQFF
. | . | TRBJ1-1 | TRBV27 | TGTGCCAGCAGTTTATTCGGGGGGAACACTGAAGCTTTCTTT | CASSLFGGNTEAFF
few | . | TRBJ2-4 | TRBV2 | TGTGCCAGCAGTGAAGGTCCTTCCCTTCTAGCGACTTTAGCCAAAAACATTCAGTACTTC | CASSEGPSLLATLAKNIQYF
. | . | TRBJ2-1 | TRBV25-1 | TGTGCCAGCAGTGATTTTTTACTCCATGAGCAGTTCTTC | CASSDFLLHEQFF
. | . | TRBJ1-3 | TRBV29-1 | TGCAGCGTAGTGCGGGGAACTGGAAACACCATATATTTT | CSVVRGTGNTIYF
. | . | TRBJ2-7 | TRBV20-1 | TGCAGTGCTGTGGGGAGCTACGAGCAGTACTTC | CSAVGSYEQYF
once | . | TRBJ2-5 | TRBV10-3 | TGTGCCATCAGTGGCGACAACCAAGAGACCCAGTACTTC | CAISGDNQETQYF
once | TRBD1 | TRBJ1-4 | TRBV5-1 | TGCGCCAGCAGCTTAGACGGGACAGCTAATGAAAAACTGTTTTTT | CASSLDGTANEKLFF
few | . | TRBJ1-2 | TRBV7-8 | TGTGCCAGCACCCTTAGCGGACCGAACTATGGCTACACCTTC | CASTLSGPNYGYTF
. | TRBD1 | TRBJ2-4 | TRBV7-2 | TGTGCCAGCAGCGTCCACAGGGGGCGCACAAACATTCAGTACTTC | CASSVHRGRTNIQYF
. | . | TRBJ2-7 | TRBV4-3 | TGCGCCAGCAGCCAAGATCGTCCCCGGGAGCAGTACTTC | CASSQDRPREQYF
. | TRBD2 | TRBJ2-3 | TRBV4-3 | TGCGCCAGCAGCCAAGATGGGACTAGCGGGAGCTCAGATACGCAGTATTTT | CASSQDGTSGSSDTQYF
once | . | TRBJ1-1 | TRBV30 | TGTGCCTGGAGCCTTTCGGGGGGCACTGAAGCTTTCTTT | CAWSLSGGTEAFF
. | TRBD2 | TRBJ2-3 | TRBV10-3 | TGTGCCATCCTGACGCGGGGGGGGACAGCGGGAGACACAGATACGCAGTATTTT | CAILTRGGTAGDTDTQYF
. | TRBD1 | TRBJ1-2 | TRBV19 | TGTGCCAGTATCCCGGCCGGACAGGGGACCTATGGCTACACCTTC | CASIPAGQGTYGYTF
few | . | TRBJ2-5 | TRBV30 | TGTGCCTGGAGTGCGTTTGGGGCCTTAGGCGAGACCCAGTACTTC | CAWSAFGALGETQYF
few | . | TRBJ2-7 | TRBV11-2 | TGTGCCAGCAGCTTAGGCGGGTGGGAAAACCTCCCCCCCTACGAGCAGTACTTC | CASSLGGWENLPPYEQYF
. | . | TRBJ1-2 | TRBV29-1 | TGCAGCGTTGAACAGGGGCTTGGCTACACCTTC | CSVEQGLGYTF